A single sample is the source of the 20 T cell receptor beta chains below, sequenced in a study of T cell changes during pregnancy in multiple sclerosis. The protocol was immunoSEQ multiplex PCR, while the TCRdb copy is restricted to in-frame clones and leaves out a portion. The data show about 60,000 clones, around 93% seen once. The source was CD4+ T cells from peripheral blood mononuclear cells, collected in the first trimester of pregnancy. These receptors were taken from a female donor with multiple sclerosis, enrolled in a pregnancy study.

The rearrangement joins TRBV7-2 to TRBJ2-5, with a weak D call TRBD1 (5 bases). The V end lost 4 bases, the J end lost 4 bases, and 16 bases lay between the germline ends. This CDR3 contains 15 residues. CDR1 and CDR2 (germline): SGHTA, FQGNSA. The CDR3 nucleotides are TGTGCCAGCAGCTCCTCCCAGGGTTCGGGAGAGACCCAGTACTTC. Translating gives CASSSSQGSGETQYF.

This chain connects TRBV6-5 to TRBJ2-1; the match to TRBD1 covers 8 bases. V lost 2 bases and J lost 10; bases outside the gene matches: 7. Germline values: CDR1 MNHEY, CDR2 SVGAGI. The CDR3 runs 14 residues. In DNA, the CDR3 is TGTGCCAGCAGTTACGCCGGACAGGGCCGGGAGCAGTTCTTC. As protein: CASSYAGQGREQFF.

The CDR3 spells CASSLVGQGNYGYTF. The CDR3 nucleotides read TGTGCCAGCAGTTTAGTGGGACAGGGGAACTATGGCTACACCTTC. This rearrangement joins TRBV27 to TRBJ1-2; the match to TRBD1 covers 10 bases. CDR3 length: 15 residues. Unmatched junction bases numbered 2, after V lost 2 bases and J lost 2 bases. Germline loops: CDR1 MNHEY, CDR2 SMNVEV (reference sequence).

The CDR3 DNA reads as TGTGCCAGCCGTACACGCGGGGGAAACTATGGCTACACCTTC. Translating it yields CASRTRGGNYGYTF. V usage is TRBV6-5 and J usage is TRBJ1-2; TRBD1 is a possible D gene (5 bases). The germline gives CDR1 MNHEY, CDR2 SVGAGI. This CDR3 has 14 residues. V was cut by 8 bases and J by 2 bases, with 15 bases left in between.

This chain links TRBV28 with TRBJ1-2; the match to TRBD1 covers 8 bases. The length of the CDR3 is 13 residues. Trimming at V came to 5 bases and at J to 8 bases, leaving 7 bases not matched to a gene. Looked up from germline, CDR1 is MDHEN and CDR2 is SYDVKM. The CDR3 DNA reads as TGTGCCAGCAGTACCCAGGGGGCCGTCGGCTACACCTTC. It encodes CASSTQGAVGYTF.

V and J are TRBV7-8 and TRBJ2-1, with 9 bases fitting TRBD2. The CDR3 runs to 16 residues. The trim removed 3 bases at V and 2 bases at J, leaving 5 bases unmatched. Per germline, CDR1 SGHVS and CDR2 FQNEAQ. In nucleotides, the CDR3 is TGTGCCAGCAGCTTTGGGAGCGGGGGGCCCTACAATGAGCAGTTCTTC. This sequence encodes CASSFGSGGPYNEQFF.

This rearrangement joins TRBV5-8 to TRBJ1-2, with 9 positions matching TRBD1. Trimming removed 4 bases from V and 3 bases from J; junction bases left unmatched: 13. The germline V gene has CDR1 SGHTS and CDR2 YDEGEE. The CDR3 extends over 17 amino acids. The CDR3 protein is CASSGAVGTGWDYGYTF. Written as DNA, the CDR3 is TGTGCCAGCAGCGGGGCCGTCGGGACAGGGTGGGACTATGGCTACACCTTC.

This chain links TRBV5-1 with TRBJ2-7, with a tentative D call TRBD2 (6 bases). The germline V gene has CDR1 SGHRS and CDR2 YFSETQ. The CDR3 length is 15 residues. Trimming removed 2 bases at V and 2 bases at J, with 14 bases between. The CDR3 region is CASSFGGALTYEQYF. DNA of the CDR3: TGCGCCAGCAGCTTCGGAGGGGCCCTTACCTACGAGCAGTACTTC. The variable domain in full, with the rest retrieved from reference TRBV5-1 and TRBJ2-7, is KAGVTQTPRYLIKTRGQQVTLSCSPISGHRSVSWYQQTPGQGLQFLFEYFSETQRNKGNFPGRFSGRQFSNSRSEMNVSTLELGDSALYLCASSFGGALTYEQYFGPGTRLTVT.

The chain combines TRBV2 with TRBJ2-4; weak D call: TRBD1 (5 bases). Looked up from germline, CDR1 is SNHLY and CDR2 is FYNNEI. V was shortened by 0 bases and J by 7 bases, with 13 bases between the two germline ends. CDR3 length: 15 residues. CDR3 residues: CASSEARVDVNIQYF. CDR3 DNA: TGTGCCAGCAGTGAAGCCAGGGTTGATGTGAACATTCAGTACTTC.

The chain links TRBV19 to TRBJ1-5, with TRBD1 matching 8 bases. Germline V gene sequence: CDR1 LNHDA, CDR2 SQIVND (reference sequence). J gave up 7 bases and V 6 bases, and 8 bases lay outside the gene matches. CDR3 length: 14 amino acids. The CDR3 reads CASRQDRVGQPQHF. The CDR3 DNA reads TGTGCCAGTAGGCAGGACAGGGTGGGACAGCCCCAGCATTTT.

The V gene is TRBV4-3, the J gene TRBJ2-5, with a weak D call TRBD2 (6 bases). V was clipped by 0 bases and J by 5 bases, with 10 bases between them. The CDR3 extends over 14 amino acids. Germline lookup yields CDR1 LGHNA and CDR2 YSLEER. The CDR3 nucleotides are TGCGCCAGCAGCCAAGAGGCGGGGCCGGAGACCCAGTACTTC. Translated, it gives CASSQEAGPETQYF.

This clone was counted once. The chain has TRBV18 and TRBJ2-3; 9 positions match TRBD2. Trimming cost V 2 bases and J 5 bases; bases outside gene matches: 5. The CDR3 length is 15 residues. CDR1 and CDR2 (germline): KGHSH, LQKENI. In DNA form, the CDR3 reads TGTGCCAGCTCACCAAGCGGGGGGTTAAGAGATACGCAGTATTTT. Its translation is CASSPSGGLRDTQYF.

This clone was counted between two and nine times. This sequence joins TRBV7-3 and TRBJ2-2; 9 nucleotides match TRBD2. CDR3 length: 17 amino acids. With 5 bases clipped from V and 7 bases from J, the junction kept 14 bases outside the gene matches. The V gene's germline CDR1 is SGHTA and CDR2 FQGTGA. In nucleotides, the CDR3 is TGTGCCAGCAGCCTCTTTCCTAGCGGGGTTCATGGCGGGGAGCTGTTTTTT. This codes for CASSLFPSGVHGGELFF. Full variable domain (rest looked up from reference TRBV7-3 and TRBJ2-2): GAGVSQTPSNKVTEKGKYVELRCDPISGHTALYWYRQSLGQGPEFLIYFQGTGAADDSGLPNDRFFAVRPEGSVSTLKIQRTERGDSAVYLCASSLFPSGVHGGELFFGEGSRLTVL.

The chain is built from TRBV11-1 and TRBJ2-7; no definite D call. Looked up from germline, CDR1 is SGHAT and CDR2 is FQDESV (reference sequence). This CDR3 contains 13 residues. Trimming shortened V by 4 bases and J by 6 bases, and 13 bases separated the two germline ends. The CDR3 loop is CASSSSRFFEQYF. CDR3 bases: TGTGCCAGCAGCTCGAGTCGGTTTTTCGAGCAGTACTTC.

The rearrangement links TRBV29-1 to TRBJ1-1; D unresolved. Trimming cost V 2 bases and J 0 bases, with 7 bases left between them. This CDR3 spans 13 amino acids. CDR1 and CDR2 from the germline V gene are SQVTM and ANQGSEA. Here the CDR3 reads CSVERRLNTEAFF. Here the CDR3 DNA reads TGCAGCGTTGAACGGCGGCTGAACACTGAAGCTTTCTTT.

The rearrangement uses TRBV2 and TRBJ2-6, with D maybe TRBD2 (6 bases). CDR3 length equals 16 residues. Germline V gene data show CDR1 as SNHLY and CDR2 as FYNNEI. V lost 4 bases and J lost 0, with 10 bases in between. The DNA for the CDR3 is TGTGCCAGCAGTGGGGAGGTGATCTCTGGGGCCAACGTCCTGACTTTC. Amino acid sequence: CASSGEVISGANVLTF.

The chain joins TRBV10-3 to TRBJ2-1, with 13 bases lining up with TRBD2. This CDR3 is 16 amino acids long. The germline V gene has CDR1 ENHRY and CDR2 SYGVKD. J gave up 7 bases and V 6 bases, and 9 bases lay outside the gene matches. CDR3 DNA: TGTGCCATCAGGACTGAGGGGACTAGCGGGGCTAATGAGCAGTTCTTC. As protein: CAIRTEGTSGANEQFF.

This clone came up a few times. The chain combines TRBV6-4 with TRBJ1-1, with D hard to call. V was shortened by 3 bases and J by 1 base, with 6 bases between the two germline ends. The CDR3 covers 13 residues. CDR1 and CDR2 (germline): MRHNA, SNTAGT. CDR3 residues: CASSDQWNTEAFF. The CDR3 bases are TGTGCCAGCAGTGATCAGTGGAACACTGAAGCTTTCTTT.

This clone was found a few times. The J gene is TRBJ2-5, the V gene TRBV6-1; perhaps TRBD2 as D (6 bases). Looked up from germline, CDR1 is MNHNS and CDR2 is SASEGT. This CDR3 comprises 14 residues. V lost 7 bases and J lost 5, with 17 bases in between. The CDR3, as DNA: TGTGCCAGCACACGGGGAGGTTGGGGGGAGACCCAGTACTTC. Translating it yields CASTRGGWGETQYF.

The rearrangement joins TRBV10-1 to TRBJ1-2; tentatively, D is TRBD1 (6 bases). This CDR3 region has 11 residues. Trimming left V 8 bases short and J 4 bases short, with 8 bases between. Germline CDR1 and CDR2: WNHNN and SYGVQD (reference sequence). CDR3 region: CASSDSYGYTF. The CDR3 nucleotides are TGCGCCAGCTCGGACAGCTATGGCTACACCTTC.